This T cell receptor (beta chain) was sequenced in a study of blood T cells in healthy people across ages. Findings of the study overall: The study regarded diversity estimates from one million T cells as underestimates. Roughly linearly, TCR beta diversity per million T cells fell as age increased.

On this clonotype: The antigen is undetermined.

Trimming pared 4 bases from V and 2 bases from J, leaving 13 bases between. CDR1 SGHRS and CDR2 YFSETQ come from the germline V gene. The CDR3 has 14 amino acids. Sample-barcoded 5' priming and a J-beta primer mix drove a second PCR of about 7 to 12 cycles. Each cDNA molecule was tagged by a template-switch adaptor that had 12 random nucleotides. TCRdb ran MiXCR on the 5' RACE reads and lists one entry per CDR3 protein. The sample lists roughly 1.4 million distinct CDR3 sequences, roughly 60% occurring once. The receptor comes from a man between 18 and 35 years old in good health. This rearrangement joins TRBV5-1 to TRBJ2-7; the D is unclear. What was sequenced was blood. CDR3 sequence: CASSPTAGTYEQYF. The CDR3 coding sequence is TGCGCCAGCAGCCCCACGGCAGGAACCTACGAGCAGTACTTC.